A selection of T cell receptor beta chains follows, all from one sample in a study of OX40 agonist ivuxolimab in advanced cancers. The data were produced by immunoSEQ multiplex PCR, yet TCRdb's version contains in-frame clones alone and is incomplete. The sample records roughly 97,000 clones, around 85% being singletons. The starting material was CD4+ or CD8+ T cells sorted from blood, obtained in a trial of the OX40 agonist ivuxolimab. These receptors were taken from an adult with an advanced solid tumor such as melanoma, head and neck, liver or kidney cancer. Each CDR3 is given with its conserved first and last residue.

j_call v_call cdr3_aa
TRBJ2-5 TRBV5-4 CASSRGGLAMGETQYF
TRBJ2-3 TRBV29-1 CSVVEAGSTDTQYF
TRBJ2-7 TRBV10-3 CAISPEGTKSSYEQYF
TRBJ2-1 TRBV5-4 CASSLGLAGGNEQFF
TRBJ2-1 TRBV10-3 CAIRPDGDEQFF
TRBJ2-7 TRBV5-1 CASGGEGARGSYEQYF
TRBJ1-4 TRBV18 CASSPSLGEKLFF
TRBJ2-3 TRBV5-1 CASSAALAGSTDTQYF
TRBJ1-3 TRBV6-5 CASSYSGRAGNTIYF
TRBJ1-1 TRBV6-5 CASSYLAGDEAFF
TRBJ2-7 TRBV7-2 CASSLMPYEQYF
TRBJ2-3 TRBV10-3 CAISQIAGGGTDTQYF
TRBJ2-1 TRBV5-8 CASSPRTGSNEQFF
TRBJ1-5 TRBV7-2 CASSPQRDSNQPQHF
TRBJ1-1 TRBV19 CASRFLGLVSSTEAFF
TRBJ2-4 TRBV30 CAWSVRRLVSSQNIQYF
TRBJ1-5 TRBV6-1 CASRDYTGNQPQHF
TRBJ1-6 TRBV27 CASSGTGGSPLHF